This paragraph covers one T cell receptor beta chain sequence. Its antigen remains unknown. The sample is drawn from a study of breast tumors, draining lymph nodes, adjacent tissues. General study points: Data fit most tumor T cells coming from lymph node, expanding in tumor. Luminal-like breast cancer showed significantly higher tumor–nontumor repertoire similarity than basal-like. The lymph node origin of tumor T cells was framed as consistent with a hypothesis, not demonstrated. Tumor repertoires ranked between lymph nodes and nontumor tissue in diversity, with V and J gene preferences.

Per the germline V gene, CDR1 is DFQATT and CDR2 is SNEGSKA (reference sequence). Between the trimmed V and J ends, which lost 2 bases and 6 bases, there was a span of 15 bases. The CDR3 is 14 amino acids. Each CDR3 protein gets one entry after TCRdb re-called the multiplex PCR reads with MiXCR. The data contain 130,000 or so distinct CDR3 sequences, approximately 30% of them singletons. The lymph nodes were axillary draining lymph nodes from breast cancer patients. This receptor was taken from a female donor with breast cancer. Some clones in this sample may be carry-over from other donors' samples. The sequencing input was axillary lymph node tissue. V is TRBV20-1 and J is TRBJ2-3; the D gene is possibly TRBD1 (5 bases). The CDR3 DNA reads as TGCAGTGCTAGATCCCCACAGGAGAAGGATACGCAGTATTTT. It encodes CSARSPQEKDTQYF.